This passage covers 5 T cell receptor beta chains from one sample sequenced in a study of blood T cell repertoires in COVID-19. The assay was immunoSEQ multiplex PCR, and TCRdb's table has in-frame clones only and misses some. The sample yields around 230,000 clones, around 88% seen once. The sequenced material came from peripheral blood. The receptors here all came from a woman between 50 and 59 years old with acute or convalescent COVID-19.

The chain has TRBV5-5 and TRBJ2-3; D is ambiguous. Germline lookup yields CDR1 SGHKS and CDR2 YYEKEE (reference sequence). The CDR3 length is 15 residues. V was shortened by 0 bases and J by 2 bases, with 10 bases between the two germline ends. This CDR3 is CASSLAPGLTDTQYF. In DNA, the CDR3 is TGTGCCAGCAGCTTGGCCCCGGGTCTCACAGATACGCAGTATTTT.

This sequence joins TRBV15 and TRBJ1-1; 8 bases are shared with TRBD1. This CDR3 has 17 residues. The germline V gene encodes CDR1 LNHNV and CDR2 YYDKDF (reference sequence). The V and J ends lost 3 bases and 7 bases, in that order; junction bases with no gene match: 16. The CDR3 is CATSSYGTRGHVGEAFF. Here the CDR3 DNA reads TGTGCCACCAGCAGTTACGGAACCAGGGGGCACGTGGGTGAAGCTTTCTTT.

This clone has a single count. The gene calls are TRBV12-3 or TRBV12-4 and TRBJ1-1, with 7 bases matching TRBD1. This CDR3 contains 12 residues. J was trimmed by 11 bases and V by 6 bases; bases with no gene match: 9. CDR3 loop: CASSRRQGQAFF. CDR3 in DNA: TGTGCCAGCAGCCGACGACAGGGTCAGGCTTTCTTT.

This sequence joins TRBV5-6 and TRBJ1-2; a weak D match, TRBD1 (6 bases). This CDR3 has 13 amino acids. V lost 4 bases, J lost 6 bases, and 13 bases lay in between. Germline loops: CDR1 SGHDT, CDR2 YYEEEE. As DNA, the CDR3 is TGTGCCAGCAGCGGGCAGGGGATTGATGGCTACACCTTC. Translation: CASSGQGIDGYTF.

The chain combines TRBV2 with TRBJ1-2; the match to TRBD1 covers 7 bases. Germline V gene sequence: CDR1 SNHLY, CDR2 FYNNEI. V trimming: 3 bases; J trimming: 8 bases; junction bases outside the gene matches: 12. The CDR3 length is 15 residues. The CDR3 loop reads CASSELGQTIDGYTF. The DNA for the CDR3 is TGTGCCAGCAGTGAGTTGGGACAGACAATAGACGGCTACACCTTC.